The rows below give T cell receptor beta chains drawn from one sample of a study of blood T cell repertoires in COVID-19. TCRdb keeps only in-frame clones here, not all; method: immunoSEQ multiplex PCR. The sample carries roughly 240,000 clones, approximately 84% recorded once. Input material: peripheral blood. Source of these receptors: a woman in her 30s who had recovered from COVID-19. Both conserved end residues are part of each CDR3. D genes are given only for firm matches. The listing skips clone size in some rows; elsewhere it reads once, few, many or a size class.

j_call clone_size d_call v_call cdr3_aa cdr3_nt
TRBJ1-4 few TRBD1 TRBV5-1 CASSSEGATNEKLFF TGCGCCAGCAGCTCAGAGGGGGCGACTAATGAAAAACTGTTTTTT
TRBJ1-2 - - TRBV5-4 CASSFGPGGGYTF TGTGCCAGCAGCTTCGGCCCCGGGGGGGGCTACACCTTC
TRBJ2-1 - TRBD1 TRBV5-1 CASSLWPDRVDEQFF TGCGCCAGCAGCTTGTGGCCGGACAGGGTCGATGAGCAGTTCTTC
TRBJ1-1 - - TRBV23-1 CASSLPGGPEAFF TGCGCCAGCAGTCTACCGGGGGGACCTGAAGCTTTCTTT
TRBJ2-1 - TRBD1 TRBV5-4 CASSSPRQGAPNEQFF TGTGCCAGCAGCTCGCCCAGACAGGGGGCGCCCAATGAGCAGTTCTTC
TRBJ2-3 - - TRBV5-6 CASSFLTDTTDTQYF TGTGCCAGCAGCTTCCTCACTGACACCACAGATACGCAGTATTTT
TRBJ1-2 - - TRBV2 CASSAEQAGYTF TGTGCCAGCAGTGCAGAGCAGGCGGGCTACACCTTC
TRBJ2-5 - TRBD2 TRBV6-5 CASSYRAGGRETQYF TGTGCCAGCAGTTACCGAGCGGGGGGCCGGGAGACCCAGTACTTC
TRBJ2-7 - - TRBV20-1 CSARAGYEQYF TGCAGTGCCCGAGCGGGTTACGAGCAGTACTTC
TRBJ2-5 - - TRBV5-4 CASSPGVGGAEETQYF TGTGCCAGCAGCCCCGGCGTGGGGGGGGCAGAAGAGACCCAGTACTTC